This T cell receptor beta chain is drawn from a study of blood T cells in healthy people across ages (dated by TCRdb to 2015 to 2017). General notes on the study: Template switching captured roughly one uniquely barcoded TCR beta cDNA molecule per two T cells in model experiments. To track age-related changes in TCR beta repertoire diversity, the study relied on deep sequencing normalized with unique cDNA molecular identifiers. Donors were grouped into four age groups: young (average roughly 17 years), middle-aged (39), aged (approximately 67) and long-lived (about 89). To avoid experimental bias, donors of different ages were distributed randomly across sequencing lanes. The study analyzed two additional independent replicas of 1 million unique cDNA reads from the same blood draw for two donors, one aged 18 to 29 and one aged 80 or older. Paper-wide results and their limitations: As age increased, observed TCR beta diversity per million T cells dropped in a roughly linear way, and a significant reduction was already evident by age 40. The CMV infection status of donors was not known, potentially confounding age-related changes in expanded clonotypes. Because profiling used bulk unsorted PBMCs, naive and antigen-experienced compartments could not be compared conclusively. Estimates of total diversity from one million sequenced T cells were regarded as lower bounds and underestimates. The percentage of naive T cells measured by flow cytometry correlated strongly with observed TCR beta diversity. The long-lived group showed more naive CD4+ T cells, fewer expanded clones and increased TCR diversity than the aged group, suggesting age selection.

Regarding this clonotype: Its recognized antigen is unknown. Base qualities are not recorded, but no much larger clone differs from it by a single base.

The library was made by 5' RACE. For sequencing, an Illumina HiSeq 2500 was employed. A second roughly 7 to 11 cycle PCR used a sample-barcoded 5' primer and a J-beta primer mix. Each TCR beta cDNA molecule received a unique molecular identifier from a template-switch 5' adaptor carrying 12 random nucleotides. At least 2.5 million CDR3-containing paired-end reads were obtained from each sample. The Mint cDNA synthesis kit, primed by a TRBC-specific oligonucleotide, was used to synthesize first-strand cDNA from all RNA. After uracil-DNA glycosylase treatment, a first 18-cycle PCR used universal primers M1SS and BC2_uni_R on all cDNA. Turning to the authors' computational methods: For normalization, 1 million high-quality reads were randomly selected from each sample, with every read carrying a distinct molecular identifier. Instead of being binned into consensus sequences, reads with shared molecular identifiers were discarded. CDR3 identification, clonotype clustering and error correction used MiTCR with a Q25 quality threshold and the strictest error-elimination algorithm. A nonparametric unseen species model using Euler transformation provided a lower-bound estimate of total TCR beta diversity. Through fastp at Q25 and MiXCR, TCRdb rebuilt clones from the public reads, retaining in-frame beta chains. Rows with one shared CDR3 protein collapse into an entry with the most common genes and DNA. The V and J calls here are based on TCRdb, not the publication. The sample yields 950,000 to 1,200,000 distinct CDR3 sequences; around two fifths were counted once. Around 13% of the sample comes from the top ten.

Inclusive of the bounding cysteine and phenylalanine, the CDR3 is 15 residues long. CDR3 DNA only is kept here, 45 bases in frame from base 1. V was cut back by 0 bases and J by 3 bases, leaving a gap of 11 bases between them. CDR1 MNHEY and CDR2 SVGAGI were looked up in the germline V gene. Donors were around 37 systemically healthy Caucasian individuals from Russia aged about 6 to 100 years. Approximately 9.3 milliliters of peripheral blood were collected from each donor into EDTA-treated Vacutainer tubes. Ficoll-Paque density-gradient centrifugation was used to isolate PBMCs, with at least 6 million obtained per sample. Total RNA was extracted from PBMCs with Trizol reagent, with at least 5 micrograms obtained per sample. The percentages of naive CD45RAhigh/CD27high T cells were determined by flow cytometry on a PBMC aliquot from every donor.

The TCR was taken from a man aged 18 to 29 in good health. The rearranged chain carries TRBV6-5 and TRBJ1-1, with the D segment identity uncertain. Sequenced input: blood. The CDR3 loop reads CASSYSEGGDTEAFF. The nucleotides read TGTGCCAGCAGTTACTCGGAGGGTGGAGACACTGAAGCTTTCTTT.